These 8 T cell receptor beta chains were all obtained from the same sample, sequenced in a study of blood T cell repertoires in COVID-19. Sequencing was performed with immunoSEQ multiplex PCR; in TCRdb, only in-frame clones are kept and a portion is missing. The table includes more than 150,000 clones, around 85% detected once. The specimen was peripheral blood. The receptors originated from a man aged 45 to 65 who had recovered from COVID-19.

There are a few counts of this clone. V and J are TRBV11-2 and TRBJ2-5; 13 bases map to TRBD2. The V gene end was trimmed by 8 bases and the J gene end by 7 bases; junction bases not matched to a gene: 10. CDR3 length: 15 amino acids. The germline CDR1 and CDR2 sequences are SGHAT and FQNNGV. In DNA form, the CDR3 reads TGTGCCAGCGGGCCGGGACTAGCGGGGCGTGGGACCCAGTACTTC. This sequence encodes CASGPGLAGRGTQYF.

This rearrangement joins TRBV2 to TRBJ1-3, with 8 bases identical to TRBD1. Germline V gene sequence: CDR1 SNHLY, CDR2 FYNNEI. The CDR3 totals 16 residues. The V segment lost 4 bases and the J segment 1 base; nucleotides outside the gene matches: 6. For the CDR3, the DNA is TGTGCCAGCAGTGCCATACAGGGGGGGTCTGGAAACACCATATATTTT. Amino acid sequence: CASSAIQGGSGNTIYF.

This CDR3 is CSASWAGVNEQFF. DNA of the CDR3: TGCAGCGCTAGCTGGGCGGGAGTCAATGAGCAGTTCTTC. V is TRBV29-1 and J is TRBJ2-1; 7 nucleotides agree with TRBD2. The length of the CDR3 is 13 residues. V dropped 7 bases and J dropped 6; count of bases not matched to a gene: 9. In germline, CDR1 is SQVTM, CDR2 ANQGSEA.

V is TRBV18 and J is TRBJ2-2; 11 bases are a match to TRBD1. Per germline, CDR1 KGHSH and CDR2 LQKENI. CDR3 length: 17 amino acids. The J segment lost 1 base and the V segment lost 3 bases, leaving 4 bases of the junction unmatched. CDR3 protein: CASSPGTGGRNTGELFF. The CDR3 DNA reads TGTGCCAGCTCACCCGGGACAGGGGGAAGGAACACCGGGGAGCTGTTTTTT.

For this clone: This sequence may be a read error, since a much larger clone differs from it by one base. The chain joins TRBV6-1 to TRBJ2-3; 10 positions agree with TRBD1. The CDR3 totals 15 residues. The germline V gene encodes CDR1 MNHNS and CDR2 SASEGT. Trimming at V came to 3 bases and at J to 1 base, leaving 1 base not matched to a gene. The CDR3 loop is CASSDGTGGTDTQYF. For the CDR3, the DNA is TGTGCCAGCAGTGACGGGACAGGGGGCACAGATACGCAGTATTTT.

Only a few counts were recorded for this clone. The chain uses TRBV19 and TRBJ2-3, with 8 nucleotides matching TRBD1. Germline V gives CDR1 LNHDA, CDR2 SQIVND (reference sequence). The CDR3 is 15 amino acids. J was trimmed by 1 base and V by 6 bases; bases with no gene match: 6. The CDR3 DNA follows: TGTGCCAGTAGGCCACCGGGACAGGGCACAGATACGCAGTATTTT. It is translated as CASRPPGQGTDTQYF. Drawing the rest from reference TRBV19 and TRBJ2-3, the complete variable domain is DGGITQSPKYLFRKEGQNVTLSCEQNLNHDAMYWYRQDPGQGLRLIYYSQIVNDFQKGDIAEGYSVSREKKESFPLTVTSAQKNPTAFYLCASRPPGQGTDTQYFGPGTRLTVL.

V is TRBV6-5 and J is TRBJ1-2; tentative D call: TRBD1 (5 bases). The CDR3 totals 14 residues. The germline V gene encodes CDR1 MNHEY and CDR2 SVGAGI. Trimming left V 4 bases short and J 8 bases short, with 17 bases between. The CDR3 protein is CASSSPAEHRGYTF. The DNA for the CDR3 is TGTGCCAGCAGTTCCCCCGCAGAACACAGGGGCTACACCTTC.

This chain joins TRBV12-3 or TRBV12-4 and TRBJ1-5, with 9 bases aligning to TRBD1. The CDR3 loop spans 12 amino acids. V dropped 6 bases and J dropped 7; count of bases not matched to a gene: 1. The CDR3: CASRGQGQPQHF. CDR3 sequence (DNA): TGTGCCAGCAGGGGACAGGGCCAGCCCCAGCATTTT.